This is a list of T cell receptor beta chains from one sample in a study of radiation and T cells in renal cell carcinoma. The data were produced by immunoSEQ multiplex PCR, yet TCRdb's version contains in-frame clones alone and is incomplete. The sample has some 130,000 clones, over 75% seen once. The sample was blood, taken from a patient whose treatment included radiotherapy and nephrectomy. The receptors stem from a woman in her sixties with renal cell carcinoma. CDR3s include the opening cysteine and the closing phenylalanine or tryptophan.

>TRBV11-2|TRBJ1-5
CASSLGRGHNQPQHF
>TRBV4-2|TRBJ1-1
CASSFNGLMNTEAFF
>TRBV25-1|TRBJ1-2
CASSDRQGHYGYTF
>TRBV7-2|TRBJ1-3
CASSLGAESGNTIYF
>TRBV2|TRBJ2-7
CASSTGLFYEQYF
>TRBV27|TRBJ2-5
CASSPGQQETQYF
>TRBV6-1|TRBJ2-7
CASSRGLGQYF
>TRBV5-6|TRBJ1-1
CASSYTGTANLF
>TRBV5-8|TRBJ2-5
CASSPPFTDQETQYF
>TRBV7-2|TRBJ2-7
CASSLSQGPYEQYF
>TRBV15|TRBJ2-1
CATSRLLGQGRGNEQFF
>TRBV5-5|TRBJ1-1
CASSLGQGGSSRNTEAFF
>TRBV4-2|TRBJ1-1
CASSQDVSEAFF
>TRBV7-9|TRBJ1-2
CASSLNPGQADFYGYTF
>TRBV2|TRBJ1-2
CASSVRSGNDGYTF
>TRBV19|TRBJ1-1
CASTQGPDEAFF
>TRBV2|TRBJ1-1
CASSEWDQAMGEAFF
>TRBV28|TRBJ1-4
CASSLTTNEKLFF
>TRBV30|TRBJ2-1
CAWSVGGGEQFF
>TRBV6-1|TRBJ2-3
CASSVRQGPDTQYF
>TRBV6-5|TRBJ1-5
CASSYGVDQPQHF
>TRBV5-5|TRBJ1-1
CASSPLQRNTEAFF
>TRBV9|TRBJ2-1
CASSARSGRAYNEQFF
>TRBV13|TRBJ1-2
CASSLSTVYGYTF
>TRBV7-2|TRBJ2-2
CASSLWGLAGSGELFF
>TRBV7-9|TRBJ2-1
CASSPRDGSSYNEQFF
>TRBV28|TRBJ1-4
CASSLPRGGQGEKLFF
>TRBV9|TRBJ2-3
CASTGLAGFTDTQYF
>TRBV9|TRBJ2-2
CASSVETGLNTGELFF
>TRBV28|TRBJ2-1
CASSFRGGHYEQFF
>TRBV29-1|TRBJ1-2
CSVEVSYGYTF
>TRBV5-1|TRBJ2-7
CASSFGEGEQYF
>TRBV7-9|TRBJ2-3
CASSFHSLRPDTQYF
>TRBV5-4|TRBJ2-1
CASSGGGQAAYNEQFF
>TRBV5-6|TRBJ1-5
CASSWRGQGGAVGQPQHF
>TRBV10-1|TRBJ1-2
CASSERTGYGYTF
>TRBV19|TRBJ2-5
CASSIATSSDPWETQYF
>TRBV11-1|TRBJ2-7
CASSLAPTFEQYF
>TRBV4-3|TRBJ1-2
CASSQDEGGFYGYTF
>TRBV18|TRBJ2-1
CASSPPGQLYNEQFF
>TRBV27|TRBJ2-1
CASSSPPNRNEQFF
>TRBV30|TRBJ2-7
CAWSVLPGAYEQYF
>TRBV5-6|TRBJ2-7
CASSVGTGSPYEQYF
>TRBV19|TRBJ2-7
CASSIDLWDTSYEQYF
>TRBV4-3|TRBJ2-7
CASSQEQGYEQYF
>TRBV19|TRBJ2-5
CASSISIWTEETQYF
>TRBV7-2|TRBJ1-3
CASSRGAGPGNTIYF
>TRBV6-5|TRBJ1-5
CASSYSMTADQPQHF
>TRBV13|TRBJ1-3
CASSPKGALRSGNTIYF
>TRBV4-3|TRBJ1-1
CASSLRGPGTEAFF
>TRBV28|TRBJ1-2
CASSLPNQGAFIYGYTF
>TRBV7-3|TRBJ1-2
CASSPGQAALYGYTF
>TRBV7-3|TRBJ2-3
CASSRSGQGTDTQYF